This T cell receptor beta chain was observed in a study of T cell responses to AZD1222 COVID-19 vaccine. Whole-study results and caveats: The donor cohort was predominantly white British with a female majority, and clonal diversity may have been underestimated. Repertoire collection took place solely once the T cell response had peaked.

The germline gives CDR1 LGHNT, CDR2 FRNRAP. With V trimmed by 7 bases and J by 6 bases, 5 bases remained unmatched. The CDR3 extends over 12 amino acids. Profiling relied on immunoSEQ multiplex PCR, and the TCRdb table lists in-frame clones only, not all of them. The sample lists around 220,000 clones; around 94% were seen once. Only one count was recorded for this clone. The antigen is undetermined. Source: peripheral blood, taken 28 days after the second dose of the MenACWY control vaccine. The chain combines TRBV12-5 with TRBJ1-2; 7 bases match TRBD1. This TCR derives from an adult who received the MenACWY meningococcal vaccine as a control. As DNA, the CDR3 is TGTGCTAGTGACAGGGGCGCCGATGGCTACACCTTC. Protein product: CASDRGADGYTF.